This is a list of T cell receptor beta chains from one sample in a study of blood T cell repertoires in COVID-19. Libraries were prepared by immunoSEQ multiplex PCR; TCRdb keeps only in-frame clonotypes and omits some of them. The sample lists some 100,000 clones; around 86% were seen once. Sequences were obtained from peripheral blood. These receptors were obtained from a man aged 50-60 years with acute or convalescent COVID-19. Each CDR3 is given with its conserved first and last residue.

j_call v_call cdr3_aa
TRBJ1-5 TRBV7-2 CASSLGSGSNQPQHF
TRBJ2-1 TRBV6-5 CASRYSSGNNEQFF
TRBJ2-7 TRBV11-2 CASSLGGLTYEQYF
TRBJ1-1 TRBV19 CASSIGTGRTEAFF
TRBJ2-3 TRBV5-4 CASSLGGLAGVRDTQYF
TRBJ1-6 TRBV6-5 CASSYRPDRLNSPLHF
TRBJ1-4 TRBV3-1/TRBV3-2 CASSPTRNRNEKLFF
TRBJ2-7 TRBV21-1 CASPKRPYEQYF
TRBJ2-1 TRBV27 CASSLRTGDRAVGRAGGDEQFF
TRBJ2-3 TRBV19 CASNPQGGRGGTTDTQYF
TRBJ2-5 TRBV21-1 CASSKGAGSPQETQYF
TRBJ1-1 TRBV11-3 CASSPGQGGEAFF
TRBJ2-7 TRBV5-1 CASSGGARLYQGRAGEQYF
TRBJ2-5 TRBV7-2 CASSALGSGTETQYF
TRBJ1-5 TRBV24-1 CATSDQTGASNQPQHF
TRBJ2-7 TRBV5-6 CASSRGLSTYEQYF
TRBJ2-1 TRBV27 CASSLRTGTPNEQFF
TRBJ2-7 TRBV7-2 CASSLVGEGPYEQYF
TRBJ2-3 TRBV5-1 CASNRDTDTQYF
TRBJ2-5 TRBV11-2 CASSFGGGQETQYF
TRBJ1-1 TRBV6-5 CASRKDRGANTEAFF
TRBJ2-1 TRBV29-1 CSVEGMSGRANNEQFF
TRBJ1-1 TRBV7-9 CASSLGGTGVSNTEAFF
TRBJ1-1 TRBV4-1 CASSQEEGRGLRSEAFF
TRBJ1-1 TRBV4-2 CASSPRGGRAGRNGTEAFF
TRBJ2-2 TRBV28 CASRRTGEGGELFF
TRBJ1-6 TRBV5-4 CASSLASGQGSPLHF
TRBJ2-7 TRBV30 CAWRAGGLRGEQYF
TRBJ2-2 TRBV7-3 CASSLVGQGNTGELFF
TRBJ1-1 TRBV20-1 CSASTQGPTEAFF
TRBJ1-2 TRBV27 CASSLGRAGGYTF
TRBJ1-3 TRBV7-9 CALQAGEGSGNTIYF
TRBJ1-1 TRBV24-1 CATSDSSGSGTEAFF
TRBJ2-1 TRBV7-8 CASSFGTRSYNEQFF
TRBJ2-1 TRBV5-1 CASSAGTSGSNEQFF
TRBJ2-7 TRBV18 CASSPPNGEGYEQYF
TRBJ1-4 TRBV6-1 CASSDGSGFATNEKLFF
TRBJ1-1 TRBV15 CATSRDRPTDRGLGNTEAFF
TRBJ1-5 TRBV12-5 CASGLIPGQPQHF
TRBJ2-3 TRBV4-2 CASSQGTAKADTQYF
TRBJ2-2 TRBV24-1 CATSSYQVPGELFF
TRBJ1-1 TRBV19 CASSSQGGWYTEAFF
TRBJ2-1 TRBV19 CASSNTGGHNEQFF
TRBJ1-1 TRBV12-3/TRBV12-4 CASSFGGIEAFF
TRBJ1-3 TRBV29-1 CSVVGGSGNTIYF
TRBJ2-5 TRBV5-4 CASSRRSWREGRETQYF
TRBJ2-1 TRBV7-3 CASSPQPRVTSNEQFF
TRBJ1-2 TRBV19 CASSRRGSYGYTF
TRBJ1-4 TRBV5-1 CASSLSAAPNEKLFF
TRBJ2-1 TRBV7-9 CASSLTQTGEQFF
TRBJ2-1 TRBV11-2 CASSSTQGTLNEQFF
TRBJ2-1 TRBV7-9 CASSPPGTRVNEQFF
TRBJ2-1 TRBV7-6 CASSTGAQSSYNEQFF
TRBJ2-7 TRBV2 CASNSRRLAMNEQYF